These T cell receptor beta chains were read from a single sample in a study of blood T cell repertoires in COVID-19. The table came from immunoSEQ multiplex PCR; TCRdb's copy has only in-frame clones and leaves some out. The table shows about 200,000 clones, with more than 85% occurring only once. Sequencing used peripheral blood. The receptors derive from a man in his sixties with acute or convalescent COVID-19. The CDR3 runs from the conserved cysteine through the conserved F or W. Each record gives: V gene, clone size, D gene, J gene, CDR3 length, CDR3 DNA, CDR3 protein. A D gene is named only where the DNA matches it firmly. Clone size appears in some rows only: once, few, many, or a class for an expanded clone.

v_gene: TRBV5-5; abundance: NA; d_gene: NA; j_gene: TRBJ2-7; len: 13; CDR3nt: TGTGCCAGCAGTACGACAGGAGCCTACGAGCAGTACTTC; CDR3aa: CASSTTGAYEQYF
v_gene: TRBV7-8; abundance: NA; d_gene: NA; j_gene: TRBJ1-1; len: 14; CDR3nt: TGTGCCAGCAGCTTAGGGACTAGGGGCACTGAAGCTTTCTTT; CDR3aa: CASSLGTRGTEAFF
v_gene: TRBV14; abundance: NA; d_gene: TRBD1; j_gene: TRBJ1-4; len: 18; CDR3nt: TGTGCCAGCAGCCAACTGCAAGCCGGGACAGGTCCTTCTGAAAAACTGTTTTTT; CDR3aa: CASSQLQAGTGPSEKLFF
v_gene: TRBV5-1; abundance: NA; d_gene: NA; j_gene: TRBJ1-1; len: 17; CDR3nt: TGCGCCAGCAGTTCGACTCTCCGGTCCGAGATGGGCACTGAAGCTTTCTTT; CDR3aa: CASSSTLRSEMGTEAFF
v_gene: TRBV5-1; abundance: NA; d_gene: TRBD1; j_gene: TRBJ1-2; len: 15; CDR3nt: TGCGCCAGCAGCTTGGGACAGGGTGGTAACTATGGCTACACCTTC; CDR3aa: CASSLGQGGNYGYTF
v_gene: TRBV28; abundance: NA; d_gene: TRBD1; j_gene: TRBJ1-1; len: 14; CDR3nt: TGTGCCAGCAGTTCAACAGGGGCGGGGACTGAAGCTTTCTTT; CDR3aa: CASSSTGAGTEAFF
v_gene: TRBV18; abundance: NA; d_gene: TRBD1; j_gene: TRBJ1-1; len: 15; CDR3nt: TGTGCCAGCTCACCACCGGGACAGCCGAACACTGAAGCTTTCTTT; CDR3aa: CASSPPGQPNTEAFF
v_gene: TRBV7-6; abundance: NA; d_gene: TRBD2; j_gene: TRBJ2-3; len: 18; CDR3nt: TGTGCCAGCAGCCCCGGGACTAGCGGGGGGGCTCTTACAGATACGCAGTATTTT; CDR3aa: CASSPGTSGGALTDTQYF
v_gene: TRBV3-1/TRBV3-2; abundance: NA; d_gene: TRBD1; j_gene: TRBJ1-2; len: 19; CDR3nt: TGTGCCAGCAGCCGCTCACCGGGACAGCCAGGACCCGTTAACTATGGCTACACCTTC; CDR3aa: CASSRSPGQPGPVNYGYTF
v_gene: TRBV5-1; abundance: NA; d_gene: NA; j_gene: TRBJ2-1; len: 15; CDR3nt: TGCGCCAGCAGCTCCGTAGGGGGGGAGTACAATGAGCAGTTCTTC; CDR3aa: CASSSVGGEYNEQFF
v_gene: TRBV25-1; abundance: NA; d_gene: TRBD1; j_gene: TRBJ2-2; len: 14; CDR3nt: TGTGCCAGCAGTGACAGGGGGCTAAACGGGGAGCTGTTTTTT; CDR3aa: CASSDRGLNGELFF
v_gene: TRBV6-1; abundance: NA; d_gene: NA; j_gene: TRBJ1-6; len: 14; CDR3nt: TGTGCCAGCAGTGAGGCCAGGGGAAATTCACCCCTCCACTTT; CDR3aa: CASSEARGNSPLHF
v_gene: TRBV6-5; abundance: once; d_gene: TRBD1; j_gene: TRBJ1-2; len: 12; CDR3nt: TGTGCCAGCAGACAGGGGGACTATGGCTACACCTTC; CDR3aa: CASRQGDYGYTF
v_gene: TRBV11-1; abundance: NA; d_gene: TRBD1; j_gene: TRBJ2-1; len: 16; CDR3nt: TGTGCCAGCAGCTCCCGGACAGGGTATTCCCCAAATGAGCAGTTCTTC; CDR3aa: CASSSRTGYSPNEQFF
v_gene: TRBV11-2; abundance: NA; d_gene: TRBD1; j_gene: TRBJ2-2; len: 16; CDR3nt: TGTGCCAGCAGCTTATCCGGGACAGGGAGCGACGGGGAGCTGTTTTTT; CDR3aa: CASSLSGTGSDGELFF
v_gene: TRBV7-3; abundance: NA; d_gene: TRBD1; j_gene: TRBJ2-3; len: 14; CDR3nt: TGTGCCAGCAGCTCCGGACAGGGCACAGATACGCAGTATTTT; CDR3aa: CASSSGQGTDTQYF
v_gene: TRBV9; abundance: NA; d_gene: TRBD2; j_gene: TRBJ2-3; len: 14; CDR3nt: TGTGCCAGCAGCGTAGCAACTAGCGGGGGCCAGCAGTATTTT; CDR3aa: CASSVATSGGQQYF
v_gene: TRBV19; abundance: NA; d_gene: TRBD2; j_gene: TRBJ2-5; len: 16; CDR3nt: TGTGCCAGTAGTCAACTAGCGGGGGGTTTTGGAGAGACCCAGTACTTC; CDR3aa: CASSQLAGGFGETQYF
v_gene: TRBV4-3; abundance: once; d_gene: TRBD1; j_gene: TRBJ1-1; len: 18; CDR3nt: TGCGCCAGCAGCCCTTATCTGGGACAGGGGGCTCTTAACACTGAAGCTTTCTTT; CDR3aa: CASSPYLGQGALNTEAFF
v_gene: TRBV6-5; abundance: NA; d_gene: NA; j_gene: TRBJ2-7; len: 15; CDR3nt: TGTGCCAGCATTGCGAGGGCCGGACCTACGGGCGAGCAGTACTTC; CDR3aa: CASIARAGPTGEQYF